This entry features one TCR beta chain sequence. This clonotype came up many times. It has no known antigen specificity. It has no much larger one-base neighbor in the sample; base qualities were not kept. Looking up the germline V gene (reference sequence) yields CDR1 MNHNY and CDR2 SVGAGI. V lost 2 bases and J lost 4 bases; the stretch between them is 14 bases long. The CDR3 runs 15 residues from the cysteine to the phenylalanine. Of all the DNA, just the CDR3 is kept, 45 bases in frame from base 1. Naive CD8 T cell libraries were made from around 20,000 to 1,000,000 sorted cells using 10%, 30% or 50% of purified RNA. Naive CD8 T cells were FACS-sorted as CD8+CD4-CCR7+CD45RA+ on a BD FACSAria II into RLT Plus buffer. Ten to eleven TCR copies' worth of Jurkat RNA were spiked into roughly 17,000-1,100,000 naive CD8 T cell samples to test detection sensitivity. Enrichment of CD8 T cells was done with RosetteSep CD8+ T Cell Enrichment Cocktail plus Ficoll-Paque, and ACK red cell lysis came afterward.

This record comes from a study of molecular identifiers for immune sequencing clone quantification (dated by TCRdb to the late 2010s). For context, the study as a whole: For a replicate experiment, RNA from roughly 20,000 or 100,000 naive CD8 T cells was divided into five aliquots, and four of the five aliquots were sequenced. CD8 T cells were used in a methods study to benchmark molecular-identifier clustering-based TCR repertoire sequencing (MIDCIRS) and TCR RNA copy counting.

Points the paper makes about the study in general: Naive libraries contained spiked-in Jurkat TCR RNA (approximately 10 copies' worth), which is not part of the donor repertoire. In CMV-specific effector cells, over 97% of molecules were held by clones above 20 RNA copies, whereas under 1% of molecules were held by such clones in naive cells. Spiked-in Jurkat TCR RNA equal to a single cell's worth was reported to be detectable even within 1,200,000 naive CD8 T cells. Identical TCR molecules sharing a barcode could cause highly expanded clone sizes to be underestimated. About 3 recovered TCR RNA copies per cell were obtained by modeling, versus about 10 by digital PCR, implying a capture efficiency of 25% to 35%. When barcode sub-clustering was not used, chimeric consensus sequences inflated TCR diversity, with chimeras reaching as high as 47%.

Library generation was performed with PCR. The reads were generated on an Illumina HiSeq 4000. Preparation of bulk TCR libraries followed a previously described approach, with the TCR primers listed in Table S5. Total RNA was purified with the Qiagen AllPrep DNA/RNA kit. Before analysis, reads from multiple sequencing runs of one library were combined. As for the original processing: Reads were retained only if their TCR constant sequence matched exactly, and those retained reads were trimmed to 150 nt and grouped according to their 12-nt molecular barcodes. Within each barcode group, reads were sub-clustered at a 15% Levenshtein threshold, and quality-weighted consensus sequences were built per RNA molecule. Non-functional sequences were excluded, and lower-count sequences lying one edit away from another sequence were also excluded. Based on fitting two negative binomial distributions, any barcode sub-cluster with under 20% of the maximum read count was discarded. The public reads were reanalyzed by TCRdb: fastp trimming at Q25, MiXCR alignment, in-frame beta chains only. Rows are unified per CDR3 protein, each entry keeping the most common DNA and genes. The V and J calls were determined by TCRdb, not by the authors. For this sample the table gives over 600,000 distinct CDR3 sequences, of which about 20% were detected only once. The ten largest make up 0.75% to 0.95% of the sample.

The source material was naive CD8+ T cells from blood, with Jurkat cell RNA spiked in. Sample cell subset or site, as interpreted from the label and publication: FACS-sorted CD8+CD4-CCR7+CD45RA+ naive T cells. This chain is built from TRBV6-6 and TRBJ2-5; the D region possibly corresponds to TRBD2 (7 bases align). This sequence was found in a human donor in good health. Some libraries in this study had Jurkat cell RNA spiked in. The CDR3 reads CASSYGGGAAETQYF. The DNA is TGTGCCAGCAGTTACGGGGGGGGGGCGGCAGAGACCCAGTACTTC.